The 9 T cell receptor beta chains below come from one sample, sequenced in a study of early T cells in non-severe SARS-CoV-2 infection. Each CDR3 protein gets one entry after TCRdb re-called the 5' RACE reads with MiXCR. Here the sample spans some 77,000 distinct CDR3 sequences, 9% to 10% being singletons. Sample: whole blood. The receptors shown here come from an adult who was a healthcare worker with PCR-confirmed SARS-CoV-2 infection or an uninfected control (not recorded which).

This clonotype was detected ten times or more. This chain joins TRBV11-2 and TRBJ1-1; no clear D. The CDR3 is 15 residues long. Germline CDR1 SGHAT, CDR2 FQNNGV. The germline V and J ends were trimmed by 1 base and 1 base, with 10 bases remaining between them. Here the CDR3 reads CASSLGAGWNTEAFF. The CDR3 DNA follows: TGTGCCAGCAGCTTAGGAGCGGGTTGGAACACTGAAGCTTTCTTT.

There are many counts of this clonotype. The CDR3 is CSARQRFTDTQYF. The CDR3 DNA sequence: TGCAGCGCCAGACAGAGATTCACAGATACGCAGTATTTT. The chain employs TRBV29-1 and TRBJ2-3, with a tentative D call TRBD1 (5 bases). Germline CDR1 is SQVTM and CDR2 is ANQGSEA. This CDR3 contains 13 residues. Trimming cost V 7 bases and J 2 bases, with 13 bases left between them.

CDR3 in DNA: TGTGCCTGGAGTGTAAAGGGACTAGCGGGTAGCTACAATGAGCAGTTCTTC. This encodes CAWSVKGLAGSYNEQFF. The genes are TRBV30 and TRBJ2-1; TRBD2 matches at 12 bases. This CDR3 contains 17 residues. In germline, CDR1 is GTSNPN, CDR2 SVGIG (reference sequence). The V gene end was trimmed by 0 bases and the J gene end by 3 bases; junction bases not matched to a gene: 6.

J is TRBJ2-2 and V is TRBV20-1; D is perhaps TRBD2 (6 bases). V dropped 5 bases and J dropped 2 bases, with 12 bases sitting between them. CDR1 is DFQATT and CDR2 is SNEGSKA in the germline V gene (reference sequence). The CDR3 length is 14 residues. The CDR3 is CSAQWRGNTGELFF. The CDR3 DNA is TGCAGTGCTCAGTGGAGGGGAAACACCGGGGAGCTGTTTTTT.

The chain is built from TRBV25-1 and TRBJ1-4; 9 bases are shared with TRBD1. This CDR3 contains 15 residues. V was pared by 4 bases and J by 7 bases, with 7 bases of the junction left unmatched. CDR1 and CDR2 (germline): MGHDK, SYGVNS. CDR3 protein: CASSGTGGWSEKLFF. CDR3 in DNA: TGTGCCAGCAGTGGAACAGGGGGCTGGAGTGAAAAACTGTTTTTT.

The chain combines TRBV28 with TRBJ1-1, with D perhaps matching TRBD1 (5 bases). Germline CDR1 MDHEN, CDR2 SYDVKM. The CDR3 length is 16 residues. Trimming pared 0 bases from V and 0 bases from J, leaving 11 bases between. As DNA, the CDR3 is TGTGCCAGCAGTTTATGGGGGACGACCTTGAACACTGAAGCTTTCTTT. It yields the protein CASSLWGTTLNTEAFF. Supplemented by reference TRBV28 and TRBJ1-1, the full variable domain reads DVKVTQSSRYLVKRTGEKVFLECVQDMDHENMFWYRQDPGLGLRLIYFSYDVKMKEKGDIPEGYSVSREKKERFSLILESASTNQTSMYLCASSLWGTTLNTEAFFGQGTRLTVV.

This clonotype was observed a handful of times. The chain combines TRBV6-2 or TRBV6-3 with TRBJ2-3; 9 bases are shared with TRBD2. Per the germline V gene, CDR1 is MNHEY and CDR2 is SVGEGT. The V gene end was trimmed by 7 bases and the J gene end by 3 bases; junction bases not matched to a gene: 11. This CDR3 is built from 16 residues. The CDR3 nucleotides read TGTGCCAGCACCCCGTTCCTAGCGGGAACAACAGATACGCAGTATTTT. Its protein product is CASTPFLAGTTDTQYF.

This clonotype was seen a handful of times. The gene calls are TRBV30 and TRBJ2-7; 7 bases match TRBD2. Germline CDR1 GTSNPN, CDR2 SVGIG (reference sequence). The junction had 0 bases not matched to a gene; V was cut back by 0 bases and J by 4 bases. The CDR3 has 12 amino acids. CDR3 DNA: TGTGCCTGGAGTGTGGGAGGGTACGAGCAGTACTTC. Translating gives CAWSVGGYEQYF.

In this sample, this clonotype turned up many times. An end of the junction does not agree with germline; a read error may underlie this. The chain has TRBV18 and TRBJ1-3; perhaps TRBD1 as D (5 bases). This CDR3 has 17 amino acids. The germline V gene has CDR1 KGHSH and CDR2 LQKENI. CDR3 sequence: CASSPIRDRHSENTIYF. CDR3 coding DNA: TGTGCCAGCTCACCAATACGGGACCGACACTCTGAAAACACCATATATTTT.